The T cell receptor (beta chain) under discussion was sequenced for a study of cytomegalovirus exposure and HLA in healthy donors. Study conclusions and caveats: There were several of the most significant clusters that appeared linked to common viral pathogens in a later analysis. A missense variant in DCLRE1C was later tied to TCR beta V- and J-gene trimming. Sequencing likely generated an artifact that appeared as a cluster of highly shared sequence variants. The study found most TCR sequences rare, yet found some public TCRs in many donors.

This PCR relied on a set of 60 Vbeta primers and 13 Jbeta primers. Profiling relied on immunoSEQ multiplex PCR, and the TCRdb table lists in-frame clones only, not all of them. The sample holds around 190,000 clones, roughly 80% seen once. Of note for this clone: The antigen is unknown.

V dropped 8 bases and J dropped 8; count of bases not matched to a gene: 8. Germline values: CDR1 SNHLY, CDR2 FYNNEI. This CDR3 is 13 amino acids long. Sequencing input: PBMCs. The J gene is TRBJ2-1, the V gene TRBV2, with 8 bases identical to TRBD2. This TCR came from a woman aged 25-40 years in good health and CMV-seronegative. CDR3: CASQERETDEQFF. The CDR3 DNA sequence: TGTGCCAGCCAGGAGCGGGAGACGGATGAGCAGTTCTTC. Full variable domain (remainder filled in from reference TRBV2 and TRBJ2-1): EPEVTQTPSHQVTQMGQEVILRCVPISNHLYFYWYRQILGQKVEFLVSFYNNEISEKSEIFDDQFSVERPDGSNFTLKIRSTKLEDSAMYFCASQERETDEQFFGPGTRLTVL.